Listed below are T cell receptor beta chains from one sample, sequenced in a study of T cell changes during pregnancy in multiple sclerosis. Using immunoSEQ multiplex PCR, the repertoire was profiled, and TCRdb retains in-frame clones only, with some absent. This sample has roughly 30,000 clones, with 85% to 90% found just once. The source material was CD8+ T cells from peripheral blood mononuclear cells, sampled after pregnancy. The receptors were gathered from a female donor with multiple sclerosis, enrolled in a pregnancy study. Each CDR3 is given with its conserved first and last residue. A D gene is named only where the DNA matches it firmly. Clone sizes are given selectively: once, few, many, or a class where the clone is expanded.

D: TRBD1
size: -
J: TRBJ2-7
V: TRBV28
DNA: TGTGCCAGCAGCCCTACAGGGGATCTAGGCTACGAGCAGTACTTC
CDR3: CASSPTGDLGYEQYF

D: -
size: -
J: TRBJ1-2
V: TRBV28
DNA: TGTGCCAGCAGACCCCCTGGGGACATGTCCCTCTATGGCTACACCTTC
CDR3: CASRPPGDMSLYGYTF

D: TRBD1
size: -
J: TRBJ2-1
V: TRBV7-9
DNA: TGTGCCAGCAGCGCAAGGACAGGGAGCTCCTACAATGAGCAGTTCTTC
CDR3: CASSARTGSSYNEQFF

D: TRBD2
size: once
J: TRBJ2-7
V: TRBV2
DNA: TGTGCCAGCAGTGTTGGTAGCGGGGGGCACACCTACGAGCAGTACTTC
CDR3: CASSVGSGGHTYEQYF

D: TRBD1
size: -
J: TRBJ2-7
V: TRBV7-9
DNA: TGTGCCAGCAGCTCACCGGGACAGGGGGCGGAAGAGCAGTACTTC
CDR3: CASSSPGQGAEEQYF

D: TRBD1
size: -
J: TRBJ1-1
V: TRBV4-1
DNA: TGCGCCAGCAACCCAAGATTGACAGGGCGGTACACTGAAGCTTTCTTT
CDR3: CASNPRLTGRYTEAFF

D: -
size: -
J: TRBJ2-3
V: TRBV6-1
DNA: TGTGCCAGCATAAGGGGCGATACACAGTATTTT
CDR3: CASIRGDTQYF

D: -
size: -
J: TRBJ2-7
V: TRBV9
DNA: TGTGCCAGCAGCGTAGGGACAGTCTACGAGCAGTACTTC
CDR3: CASSVGTVYEQYF

D: TRBD2
size: -
J: TRBJ2-7
V: TRBV10-3
DNA: TGTGCCATCAGTGACCCGGGCTCGCGGCTATGGGCGGGAGGCTACGAGCAGTACTTC
CDR3: CAISDPGSRLWAGGYEQYF

D: -
size: -
J: TRBJ2-3
V: TRBV28
DNA: TGTGCCAGCAGTTTTTCCCCTTACTTGGAGGGGGCCCCAGATACGCAGTATTTT
CDR3: CASSFSPYLEGAPDTQYF

D: TRBD1
size: -
J: TRBJ2-3
V: TRBV16
DNA: TGTGCCAGCAGCCAATCTTCACAGGGGGTGACAGATACGCAGTATTTT
CDR3: CASSQSSQGVTDTQYF

D: -
size: -
J: TRBJ1-4
V: TRBV9
DNA: TGTGCCAGCAGCGTAGCTCGGGCAGGCGGAGGTAGAAAACTGTTTTTT
CDR3: CASSVARAGGGRKLFF

D: -
size: -
J: TRBJ2-3
V: TRBV21-1
DNA: TGTGCCAGCAGCAAAGAGGGGGGGATTAGCGGGGCTGGCACAGATACGCAGTATTTT
CDR3: CASSKEGGISGAGTDTQYF

D: TRBD1
size: -
J: TRBJ1-2
V: TRBV5-6
DNA: TGTGCCAGCAGCAGGACAGGGCGACATGGCTACACCTTC
CDR3: CASSRTGRHGYTF

D: -
size: many
J: TRBJ1-1
V: TRBV7-2
DNA: TGTGCCAGCAGCTTAGGTCGGGGGGCGGGAGCTTTCTTT
CDR3: CASSLGRGAGAFF

D: -
size: -
J: TRBJ1-1
V: TRBV7-3
DNA: TGTGCCAGCAGCTTAACACTTACCATTTATTCCCGGTGGCGGCGAAGGGCTTTCTTT
CDR3: CASSLTLTIYSRWRRRAFF

D: TRBD1
size: -
J: TRBJ2-1
V: TRBV9
DNA: TGTGCCAGCAGCGCAACCGGGACAGACAATGAGCAGTTCTTC
CDR3: CASSATGTDNEQFF

D: -
size: -
J: TRBJ1-1
V: TRBV19
DNA: TGTGCCAGTAGTACCCACACAGGGAGGGACATGAACACTGAAGCTTTCTTT
CDR3: CASSTHTGRDMNTEAFF

D: TRBD1
size: -
J: TRBJ1-1
V: TRBV7-6
DNA: TGTGCCAGCAGCCAACGACAGGGTACTGAAGCTTTCTTT
CDR3: CASSQRQGTEAFF

D: -
size: once
J: TRBJ2-7
V: TRBV25-1
DNA: TGTGCCAGCAGAGAAGGCGGCCACGAGCAGTACTTC
CDR3: CASREGGHEQYF

D: -
size: -
J: TRBJ2-7
V: TRBV11-2
DNA: TGTGCCAGCAGCTTAGGAACAGCCTTCTACGAGCAGTACTTC
CDR3: CASSLGTAFYEQYF

D: -
size: -
J: TRBJ2-1
V: TRBV4-1
DNA: TGCGCCAGCAGCCACGGAACAAGGGGAGAGCAGTTCTTC
CDR3: CASSHGTRGEQFF